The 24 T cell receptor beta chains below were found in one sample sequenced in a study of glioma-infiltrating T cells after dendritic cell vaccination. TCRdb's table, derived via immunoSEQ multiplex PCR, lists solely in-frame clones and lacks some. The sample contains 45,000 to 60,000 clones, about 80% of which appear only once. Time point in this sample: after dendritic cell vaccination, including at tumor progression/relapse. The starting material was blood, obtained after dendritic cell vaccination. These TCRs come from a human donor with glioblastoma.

CDR3 DNA sequence: TGTGCCAGCAGTGGCGGGGGGCGTGGGACTGAAGCTTTCTTT. It specifies CASSGGGRGTEAFF. V and J are TRBV2 and TRBJ1-1; the D gene is possibly TRBD1 (6 bases). The germline CDR1 and CDR2 sequences are SNHLY and FYNNEI. The germline V and J ends were trimmed by 4 bases and 5 bases, with 14 bases remaining between them. The CDR3 has 14 amino acids.

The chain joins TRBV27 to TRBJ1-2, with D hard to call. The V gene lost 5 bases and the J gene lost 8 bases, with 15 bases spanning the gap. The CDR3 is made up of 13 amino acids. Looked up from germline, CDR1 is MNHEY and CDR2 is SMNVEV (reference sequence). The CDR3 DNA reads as TGTGCCAGCAGTCTAGCCGAAGAGGGCGGCTACACCTTC. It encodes CASSLAEEGGYTF.

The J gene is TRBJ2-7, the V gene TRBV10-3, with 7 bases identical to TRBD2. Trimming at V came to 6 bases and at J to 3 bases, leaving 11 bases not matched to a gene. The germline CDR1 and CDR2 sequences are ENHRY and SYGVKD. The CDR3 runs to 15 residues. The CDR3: CAIRGEGGFGYEQYF. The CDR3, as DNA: TGTGCCATCAGGGGGGAGGGTGGTTTTGGCTACGAGCAGTACTTC.

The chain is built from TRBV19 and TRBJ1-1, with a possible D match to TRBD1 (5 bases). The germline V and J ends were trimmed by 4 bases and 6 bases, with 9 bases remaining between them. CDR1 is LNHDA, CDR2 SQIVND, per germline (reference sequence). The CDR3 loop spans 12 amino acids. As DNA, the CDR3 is TGTGCCAGTAGTACCCTAGGGGCTGAAGCTTTCTTT. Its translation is CASSTLGAEAFF.

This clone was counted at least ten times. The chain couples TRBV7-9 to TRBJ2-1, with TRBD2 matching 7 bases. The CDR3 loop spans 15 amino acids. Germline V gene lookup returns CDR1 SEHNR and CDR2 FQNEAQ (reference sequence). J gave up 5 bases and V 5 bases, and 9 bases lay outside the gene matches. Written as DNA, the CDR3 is TGTGCCAGCAGCCCTCTAGCGGACCGACACAATGAGCAGTTCTTC. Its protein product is CASSPLADRHNEQFF. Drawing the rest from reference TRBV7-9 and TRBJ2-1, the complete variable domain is DTGVSQNPRHKITKRGQNVTFRCDPISEHNRLYWYRQTLGQGPEFLTYFQNEAQLEKSRLLSDRFSAERPKGSFSTLEIQRTEQGDSAMYLCASSPLADRHNEQFFGPGTRLTVL.

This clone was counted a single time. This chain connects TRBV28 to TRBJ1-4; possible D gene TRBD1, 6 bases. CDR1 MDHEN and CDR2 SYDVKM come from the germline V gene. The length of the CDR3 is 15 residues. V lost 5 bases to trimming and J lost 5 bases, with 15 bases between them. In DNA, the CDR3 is TGTGCCAGCAGTCCTCCAGACAGGCCAAATGAAAAACTGTTTTTT. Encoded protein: CASSPPDRPNEKLFF.

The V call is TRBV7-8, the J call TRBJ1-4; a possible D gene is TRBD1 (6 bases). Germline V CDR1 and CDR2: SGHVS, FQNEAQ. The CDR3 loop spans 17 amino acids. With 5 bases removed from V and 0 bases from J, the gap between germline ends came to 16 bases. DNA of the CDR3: TGTGCCAGCAGCCTCCGTGGGGGCCCGCCAACTAATGAAAAACTGTTTTTT. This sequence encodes CASSLRGGPPTNEKLFF. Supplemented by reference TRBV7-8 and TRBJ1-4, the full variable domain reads GAGVSQSPRYKVAKRGQDVALRCDPISGHVSLFWYQQALGQGPEFLTYFQNEAQLDKSGLPSDRFFAERPEGSVSTLKIQRTQQEDSAVYLCASSLRGGPPTNEKLFFGSGTQLSVL.

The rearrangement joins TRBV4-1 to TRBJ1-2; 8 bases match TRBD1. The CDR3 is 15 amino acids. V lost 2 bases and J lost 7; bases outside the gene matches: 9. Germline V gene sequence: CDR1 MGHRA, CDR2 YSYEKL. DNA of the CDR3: TGCGCCAGCAGCCAACCCTTTCAGGGGGCGCCTGGCTACACCTTC. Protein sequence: CASSQPFQGAPGYTF.

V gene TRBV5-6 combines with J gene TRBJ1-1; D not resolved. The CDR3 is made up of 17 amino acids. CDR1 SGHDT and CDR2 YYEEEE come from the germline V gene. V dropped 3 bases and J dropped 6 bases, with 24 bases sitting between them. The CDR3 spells CASSSLLLIYGSSEAFF. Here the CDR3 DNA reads TGTGCCAGCAGCTCCTTGCTTTTGATTTATGGTAGCTCTGAAGCTTTCTTT.

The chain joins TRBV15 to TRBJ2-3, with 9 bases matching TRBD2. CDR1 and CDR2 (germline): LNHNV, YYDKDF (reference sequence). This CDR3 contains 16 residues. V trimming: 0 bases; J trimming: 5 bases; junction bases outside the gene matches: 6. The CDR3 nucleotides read TGTGCCACCAGCAGAGATGGGCGGGGGGGCAAAGATACGCAGTATTTT. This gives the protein CATSRDGRGGKDTQYF.

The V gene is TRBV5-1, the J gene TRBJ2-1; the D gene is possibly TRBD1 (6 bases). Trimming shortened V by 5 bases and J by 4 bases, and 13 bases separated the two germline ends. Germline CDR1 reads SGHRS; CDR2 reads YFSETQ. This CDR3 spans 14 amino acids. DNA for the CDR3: TGCGCCAGCAGGTGGGGGCCTACTTACAATGAGCAGTTCTTC. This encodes CASRWGPTYNEQFF.

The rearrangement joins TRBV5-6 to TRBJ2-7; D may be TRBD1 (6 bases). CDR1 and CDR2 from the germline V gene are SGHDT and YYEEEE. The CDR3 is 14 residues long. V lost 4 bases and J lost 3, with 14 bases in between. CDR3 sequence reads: CASSAAGQNYEQYF. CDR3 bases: TGTGCCAGCAGCGCCGCCGGACAGAACTACGAGCAGTACTTC.

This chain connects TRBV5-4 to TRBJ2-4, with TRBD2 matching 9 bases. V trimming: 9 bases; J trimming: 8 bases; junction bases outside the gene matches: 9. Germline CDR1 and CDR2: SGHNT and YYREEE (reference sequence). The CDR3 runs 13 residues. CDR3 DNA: TGTGCCACCCAGCGGGGGGCGAATTACATTCAGTACTTC. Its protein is CATQRGANYIQYF.

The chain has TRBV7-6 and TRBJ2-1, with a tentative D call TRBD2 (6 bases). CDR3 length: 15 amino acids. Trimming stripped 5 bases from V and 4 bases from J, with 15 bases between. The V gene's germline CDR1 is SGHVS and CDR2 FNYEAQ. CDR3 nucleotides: TGTGCCAGCAGCCGGGCGGGGCGGGGATACAATGAGCAGTTCTTC. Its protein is CASSRAGRGYNEQFF.

The CDR3 here is CASRQPPSPLNTEAFF. CDR3 sequence (DNA): TGTGCCAGCAGACAGCCCCCTTCCCCATTGAACACTGAAGCTTTCTTT. The chain couples TRBV6-6 to TRBJ1-1; D gene uncertain. The germline V and J ends were trimmed by 6 bases and 0 bases, with 17 bases remaining between them. This CDR3 comprises 16 residues. The germline CDR1 and CDR2 sequences are MNHNY and SVGAGI (reference sequence).

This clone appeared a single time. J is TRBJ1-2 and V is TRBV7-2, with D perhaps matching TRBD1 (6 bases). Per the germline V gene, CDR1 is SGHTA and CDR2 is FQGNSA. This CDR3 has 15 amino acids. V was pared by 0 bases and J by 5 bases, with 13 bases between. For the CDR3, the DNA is TGTGCCAGCAGCTTAGCGGGAGGGGGGGTTTATGGCTACACCTTC. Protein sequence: CASSLAGGGVYGYTF.

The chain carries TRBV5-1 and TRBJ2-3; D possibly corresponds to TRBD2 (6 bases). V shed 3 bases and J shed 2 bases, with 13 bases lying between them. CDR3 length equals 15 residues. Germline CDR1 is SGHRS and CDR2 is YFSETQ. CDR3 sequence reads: CASSSSGLLTDTQYF. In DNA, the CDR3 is TGCGCCAGCAGCTCCTCGGGACTCCTCACAGATACGCAGTATTTT.

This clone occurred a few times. CDR3 sequence: CASSFLPSGGRADTQYF. In DNA, the CDR3 is TGTGCCAGCAGCTTCCTTCCTAGCGGGGGCCGGGCAGATACGCAGTATTTT. The rearrangement uses TRBV7-2 and TRBJ2-3; 10 bases match TRBD2. This CDR3 comprises 17 residues. CDR1 is SGHTA, CDR2 FQGNSA, per germline. The trim removed 3 bases at V and 4 bases at J, leaving 10 bases unmatched.

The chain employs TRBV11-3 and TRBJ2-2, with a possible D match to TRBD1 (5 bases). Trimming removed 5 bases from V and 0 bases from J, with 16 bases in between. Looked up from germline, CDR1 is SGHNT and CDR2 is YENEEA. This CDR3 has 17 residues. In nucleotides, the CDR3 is TGTGCCAGCAGCGTAGGGGCCTGGCAGTCGAACACCGGGGAGCTGTTTTTT. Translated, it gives CASSVGAWQSNTGELFF.

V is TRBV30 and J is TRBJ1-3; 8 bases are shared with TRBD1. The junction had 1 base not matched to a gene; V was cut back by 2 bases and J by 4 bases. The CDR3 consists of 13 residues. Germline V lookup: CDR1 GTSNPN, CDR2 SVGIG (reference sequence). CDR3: CAWSRDRGNTIYF. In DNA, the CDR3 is TGTGCCTGGAGTCGGGACAGGGGAAACACCATATATTTT.

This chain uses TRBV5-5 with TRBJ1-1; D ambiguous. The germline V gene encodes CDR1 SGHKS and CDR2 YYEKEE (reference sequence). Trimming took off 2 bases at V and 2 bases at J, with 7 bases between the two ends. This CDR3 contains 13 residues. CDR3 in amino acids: CASSFQFNTEAFF. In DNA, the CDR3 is TGTGCCAGCAGCTTCCAATTTAACACTGAAGCTTTCTTT.

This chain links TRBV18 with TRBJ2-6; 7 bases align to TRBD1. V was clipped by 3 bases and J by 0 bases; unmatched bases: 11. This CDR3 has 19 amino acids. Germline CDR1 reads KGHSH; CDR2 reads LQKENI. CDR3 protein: CASSPNRGNPYSGANVLTF. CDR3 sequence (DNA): TGTGCCAGCTCACCTAACAGGGGTAACCCCTACTCTGGGGCCAACGTCCTGACTTTC.

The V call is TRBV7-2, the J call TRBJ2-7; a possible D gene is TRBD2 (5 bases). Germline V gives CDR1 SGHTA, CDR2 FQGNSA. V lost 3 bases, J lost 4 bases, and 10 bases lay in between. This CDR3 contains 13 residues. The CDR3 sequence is CASSFTEGYEQYF. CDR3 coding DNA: TGTGCCAGCAGCTTTACAGAGGGATACGAGCAGTACTTC.

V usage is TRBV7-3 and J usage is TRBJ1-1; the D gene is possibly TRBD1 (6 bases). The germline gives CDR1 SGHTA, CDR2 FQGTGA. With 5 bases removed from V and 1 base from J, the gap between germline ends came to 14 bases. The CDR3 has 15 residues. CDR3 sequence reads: CASSEGQRPNTEAFF. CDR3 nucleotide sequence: TGTGCCAGCAGCGAAGGACAGAGACCGAACACTGAAGCTTTCTTT.